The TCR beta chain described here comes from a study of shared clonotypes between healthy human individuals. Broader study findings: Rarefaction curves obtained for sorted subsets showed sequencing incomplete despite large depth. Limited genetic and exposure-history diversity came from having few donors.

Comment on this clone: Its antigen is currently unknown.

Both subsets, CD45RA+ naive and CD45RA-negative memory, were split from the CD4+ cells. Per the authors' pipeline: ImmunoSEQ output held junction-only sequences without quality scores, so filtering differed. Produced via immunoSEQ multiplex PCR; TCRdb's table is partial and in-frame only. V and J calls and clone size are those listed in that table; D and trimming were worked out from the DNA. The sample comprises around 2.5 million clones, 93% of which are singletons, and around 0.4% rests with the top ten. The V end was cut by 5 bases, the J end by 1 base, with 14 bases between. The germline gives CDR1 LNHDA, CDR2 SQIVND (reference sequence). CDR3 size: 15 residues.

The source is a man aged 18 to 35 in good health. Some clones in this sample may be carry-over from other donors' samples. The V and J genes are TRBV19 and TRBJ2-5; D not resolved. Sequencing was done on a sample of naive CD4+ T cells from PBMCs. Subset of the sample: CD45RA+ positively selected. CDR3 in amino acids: CASSRGLGAQETQYF. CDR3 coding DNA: TGTGCCAGTAGTCGTGGGCTAGGCGCCCAAGAGACCCAGTACTTC.